The 18 T cell receptor beta chains in this list originate from one sample, sequenced in a study of chemoradiotherapy in HPV16-positive cancers. Sequencing was performed with immunoSEQ multiplex PCR; in TCRdb, only in-frame clones are kept and a portion is missing. The sample holds 30,000 or so clones, about nine tenths seen once. This material consisted of blood, taken from a patient who underwent chemoradiotherapy. The receptor set was obtained from a human donor with HPV-associated anogenital cancer.

The rearrangement joins TRBV2 to TRBJ2-5; TRBD1 might be the D (5 bases). The CDR3 sequence is 15 residues long. V was pared by 5 bases and J by 1 base, with 14 bases between. Per the germline V gene, CDR1 is SNHLY and CDR2 is FYNNEI. The DNA of the CDR3 is TGTGCCAGCAGTATAAAAGGGGCCACCCAAGAGACCCAGTACTTC. Protein product: CASSIKGATQETQYF. The whole variable domain, filled in from reference TRBV2 and TRBJ2-5, reads EPEVTQTPSHQVTQMGQEVILRCVPISNHLYFYWYRQILGQKVEFLVSFYNNEISEKSEIFDDQFSVERPDGSNFTLKIRSTKLEDSAMYFCASSIKGATQETQYFGPGTRLLVL.

The chain recombines TRBV9 with TRBJ2-2; 7 bases agree with TRBD1. CDR3 length: 16 amino acids. J was trimmed by 0 bases and V by 2 bases; bases with no gene match: 4. Germline CDR1 and CDR2: SGDLS and YYNGEE. Here the CDR3 DNA reads TGTGCCAGCAGCGTCGGACAGGCTTCGAACACCGGGGAGCTGTTTTTT. Translation: CASSVGQASNTGELFF.

The rearrangement uses TRBV4-3 and TRBJ2-1, with D perhaps TRBD2 (6 bases). The length of the CDR3 is 15 residues. The germline CDR1 and CDR2 sequences are LGHNA and YSLEER. Trimming shortened V by 1 base and J by 4 bases, and 11 bases separated the two germline ends. The CDR3 nucleotides are TGCGCCAGCAGCCAAGCCCGGGGGATATACAATGAGCAGTTCTTC. Its translation: CASSQARGIYNEQFF.

This clone occurred a few times. The chain couples TRBV7-2 to TRBJ1-3; tentatively, D is TRBD1 (6 bases). The germline CDR1 and CDR2 sequences are SGHTA and FQGNSA. Trimming stripped 0 bases from V and 4 bases from J, with 7 bases between. This CDR3 spans 14 amino acids. The CDR3 loop is CASSLAQGGNTIYF. In DNA form, the CDR3 reads TGTGCCAGCAGCTTAGCGCAGGGGGGAAACACCATATATTTT.

V is TRBV12-5 and J is TRBJ2-2; D is perhaps TRBD2 (6 bases). V was trimmed by 4 bases and J by 8 bases, leaving 17 bases between them. Per germline, CDR1 LGHNT and CDR2 FRNRAP. The CDR3 spans 15 residues. As DNA, the CDR3 is TGTGCTAGTGGTTGGAGGACTATCGGTCGGGGGGAGCTGTTTTTT. This sequence encodes CASGWRTIGRGELFF.

The chain uses TRBV7-8 and TRBJ2-7; D possibly corresponds to TRBD1 (5 bases). This CDR3 is built from 11 residues. Germline-derived CDR1 and CDR2 are SGHVS and FQNEAQ. V was pared by 5 bases and J by 5 bases, with 7 bases between. CDR3 in DNA: TGTGCCAGCAGCCTAGGGGACGAGCAGTACTTC. Protein product: CASSLGDEQYF. Variable domain in full (rest from reference TRBV7-8 and TRBJ2-7): GAGVSQSPRYKVAKRGQDVALRCDPISGHVSLFWYQQALGQGPEFLTYFQNEAQLDKSGLPSDRFFAERPEGSVSTLKIQRTQQEDSAVYLCASSLGDEQYFGPGTRLTVT.

The chain joins TRBV27 to TRBJ2-7; D call uncertain. Germline V gene data show CDR1 as MNHEY and CDR2 as SMNVEV (reference sequence). V dropped 2 bases and J dropped 2 bases, with 13 bases sitting between them. The CDR3 runs to 15 residues. The CDR3: CASSLRVGSTYEQYF. The CDR3 DNA reads as TGTGCCAGCAGTTTAAGGGTAGGGTCTACCTACGAGCAGTACTTC.

On this clone: Other DNA sequences in this sample translate to the same CDR3. The gene calls are TRBV4-3 and TRBJ2-2; D not certain. Per germline, CDR1 LGHNA and CDR2 YSLEER. The CDR3 loop spans 13 amino acids. Trimming removed 0 bases at V and 2 bases at J, with 1 base between. CDR3 coding DNA: TGCGCCAGCAGCCAAGACAACACCGGGGAGCTGTTTTTT. The encoded protein is CASSQDNTGELFF.

This clone turned up a few times. The J gene is TRBJ2-5, the V gene TRBV5-6; TRBD1 matches at 10 bases. The CDR3 runs 15 residues. The V gene's germline CDR1 is SGHDT and CDR2 YYEEEE. The V gene end was trimmed by 5 bases and the J gene end by 5 bases; junction bases not matched to a gene: 9. CDR3 nucleotides: TGTGCCAGCAGGTCCGACAGGGGGCTTGGTGAGACCCAGTACTTC. It encodes CASRSDRGLGETQYF.

This chain connects TRBV4-1 to TRBJ1-5, with D unclear. The germline V and J ends were trimmed by 0 bases and 0 bases, with 3 bases remaining between them. CDR3 length: 14 amino acids. Germline V gene data show CDR1 as MGHRA and CDR2 as YSYEKL. CDR3 sequence: CASSQDHSNQPQHF. CDR3 DNA sequence: TGCGCCAGCAGCCAAGATCATAGCAATCAGCCCCAGCATTTT.

V is TRBV2 and J is TRBJ2-7; 8 nucleotides align to TRBD1. V lost 4 bases to trimming and J lost 2 bases; unmatched junction nucleotides: 4. Germline CDR1 SNHLY, CDR2 FYNNEI. This CDR3 contains 14 residues. The CDR3, as DNA: TGTGCCAGCAGTGTCCAGGGGGCTACCTACGAGCAGTACTTC. This gives the protein CASSVQGATYEQYF.

This clone was counted once. The chain couples TRBV7-3 to TRBJ2-7; D is unclear. CDR3 length: 14 residues. CDR1 SGHTA and CDR2 FQGTGA come from the germline V gene. Trimming removed 5 bases at V and 5 bases at J, with 16 bases between. In nucleotides, the CDR3 is TGTGCCAGCAGCCCCAGCTCAGGTCGGGACGAGCAGTACTTC. This gives the protein CASSPSSGRDEQYF.

As regards this clone: One end of the junction is discordant with germline, which a read error may explain. This chain connects TRBV5-1 to TRBJ2-5; D is uncertain. Germline-derived CDR1 and CDR2 are SGHRS and YFSETQ. This CDR3 has 12 amino acids. CDR3 coding DNA: TGCGCCAGCAGCTATAGCCAAGGGACCCAGTACTTC. Its protein product is CASSYSQGTQYF.

The rearrangement uses TRBV19 and TRBJ1-5; possibly TRBD1 for D (6 bases). The CDR3 runs to 14 residues. Germline CDR1 reads LNHDA; CDR2 reads SQIVND (reference sequence). The V gene lost 7 bases and the J gene lost 4 bases, with 14 bases spanning the gap. The CDR3 region is CASNGGRGNQPQHF. DNA of the CDR3: TGTGCCAGTAATGGAGGCAGGGGAAATCAGCCCCAGCATTTT.

The V gene is TRBV6-5, the J gene TRBJ2-7; no definite D call. The V end was cut by 0 bases, the J end by 6 bases, with 9 bases between. The CDR3 is 13 amino acids. Germline lookup yields CDR1 MNHEY and CDR2 SVGAGI. The CDR3 spells CASSYSTNFEQYF. The CDR3, as DNA: TGTGCCAGCAGTTACTCCACTAATTTCGAGCAGTACTTC.

This clone appeared once. This rearrangement joins TRBV7-2 to TRBJ2-5; the match to TRBD2 covers 9 bases. Germline lookup yields CDR1 SGHTA and CDR2 FQGNSA. The CDR3 covers 16 residues. V lost 4 bases to trimming and J lost 4 bases; unmatched junction nucleotides: 10. CDR3 DNA: TGTGCCAGCAGCTCCGGCCGGCGGGGGGGCCGAGAGACCCAGTACTTC. As protein: CASSSGRRGGRETQYF.

V is TRBV7-2 and J is TRBJ2-5, with TRBD2 matching 10 bases. The CDR3 totals 15 residues. The ends lost 1 base at V and 5 bases at J; junction bases unmatched: 4. Germline V lookup: CDR1 SGHTA, CDR2 FQGNSA. The CDR3: CASSLVGTSAETQYF. For the CDR3, the DNA is TGTGCCAGCAGCTTAGTGGGGACTAGCGCGGAGACCCAGTACTTC.

The chain couples TRBV7-2 to TRBJ2-6; 7 bases align to TRBD1. Germline V lookup: CDR1 SGHTA, CDR2 FQGNSA. V lost 5 bases and J lost 0; bases outside the gene matches: 7. The length of the CDR3 is 17 residues. The CDR3 DNA follows: TGTGCCAGCAGCAATCCGGGACAGCTCTCTGGGGCCAACGTCCTGACTTTC. Amino acid sequence: CASSNPGQLSGANVLTF.